The 29 T cell receptor beta chains given below trace back to one sample, sequenced in a study of beta chain features in type 1 diabetes. Sequenced material consisted of expressed TCRB transcripts (all of the isolated RNA was reverse transcribed). Sequenced by immunoSEQ multiplex PCR; TCRdb stores in-frame clones only, minus some. The sample records around 280,000 clones, about 7.8% being singletons. Sequencing used central memory CD4+ T cells from blood. These receptors were taken from a woman aged 18-35 years in good health.

This clone appeared a few times. The gene calls are TRBV4-3 and TRBJ1-1; weak D call: TRBD1 (6 bases). Germline loops: CDR1 LGHNA, CDR2 YSLEER. The length of the CDR3 is 14 residues. V was shortened by 3 bases and J by 3 bases, with 11 bases between the two germline ends. The CDR3 DNA reads as TGCGCCAGCAGCCAGCGGTCAGGGGACACTGAAGCTTTCTTT. Translation: CASSQRSGDTEAFF.

The chain joins TRBV7-2 to TRBJ2-5; TRBD1 matches 10 bases. The CDR3 sequence is 16 residues long. The junction had 11 bases not matched to a gene; V was cut back by 5 bases and J by 5 bases. Germline CDR1 and CDR2: SGHTA and FQGNSA. For the CDR3, the DNA is TGTGCCAGCAGCCAACCGGGACAGGGGAAACAGGAGACCCAGTACTTC. Encoded protein: CASSQPGQGKQETQYF.

This clone was detected only a few times. CDR3 nucleotide sequence: TGTGCCAGCAGTTCCAGGGGGCGGAATTCACCCCTCCACTTT. Translation gives CASSSRGRNSPLHF. The chain links TRBV5-8 to TRBJ1-6; 8 nucleotides agree with TRBD1. This CDR3 is built from 14 residues. V lost 5 bases to trimming and J lost 7 bases; unmatched junction nucleotides: 5. Germline V lookup: CDR1 SGHTS, CDR2 YDEGEE.

The V gene is TRBV5-5, the J gene TRBJ1-2; D unclear. The V gene lost 0 bases and the J gene lost 0 bases, with 12 bases spanning the gap. The germline V gene encodes CDR1 SGHKS and CDR2 YYEKEE (reference sequence). CDR3 length: 16 residues. The CDR3 DNA follows: TGTGCCAGCAGCTTGGCCGGGTCCCTAGCTAACTATGGCTACACCTTC. Its translation is CASSLAGSLANYGYTF.

This clone appeared a few times. CDR3 DNA sequence: TGTGCCAGCAGTCTCCGCCGGGATAGCGGGGGGGCCACAGATGAGCAGTTCTTC. This translates into CASSLRRDSGGATDEQFF. J is TRBJ2-1 and V is TRBV28, with TRBD2 matching over 11 bases. Trimming cost V 5 bases and J 8 bases; bases outside gene matches: 17. This CDR3 is 18 amino acids long. Germline CDR1 and CDR2: MDHEN and SYDVKM.

The sample holds a few counts of this clone. The rearrangement joins TRBV7-2 to TRBJ2-7; the D gene is possibly TRBD2 (5 bases). V gave up 6 bases and J gave up 4 bases, with 19 bases separating them. The CDR3 is 15 amino acids. Germline V gives CDR1 SGHTA, CDR2 FQGNSA. The CDR3 sequence: CASSSAPSISYEQYF. The DNA for the CDR3 is TGTGCCAGCAGTTCCGCGCCTAGCATTTCGTACGAGCAGTACTTC.

This clone was recorded a few times. J is TRBJ2-1 and V is TRBV6-5; D remains unclear. V lost 8 bases to trimming and J lost 8 bases, with 10 bases between them. The CDR3 covers 11 residues. Germline V gene lookup returns CDR1 MNHEY and CDR2 SVGAGI. This CDR3 is CASGSKYEQFF. CDR3 coding DNA: TGTGCCAGCGGATCGAAGTATGAGCAGTTCTTC.

In this sample, this clone turned up a few times. The chain joins TRBV9 to TRBJ2-2, with 7 bases matching TRBD1. Trimming at V came to 0 bases and at J to 5 bases, leaving 4 bases not matched to a gene. This CDR3 has 15 amino acids. Germline V lookup: CDR1 SGDLS, CDR2 YYNGEE. CDR3 in DNA: TGTGCCAGCAGCGTAGCTGGGGGACAGACCGGGGAGCTGTTTTTT. Translating gives CASSVAGGQTGELFF.

At least ten counts were recorded for this clone. The genes are TRBV11-2 and TRBJ2-1, with unresolved D. CDR3 length: 13 residues. Trimming pared 5 bases from V and 3 bases from J, leaving 8 bases between. Germline assignment: CDR1 SGHAT and CDR2 FQNNGV. The CDR3 DNA follows: TGTGCCAGCAGCACAGCCCTCTACAATGAGCAGTTCTTC. As protein: CASSTALYNEQFF. The whole variable domain, filled in from reference TRBV11-2 and TRBJ2-1, reads EAGVAQSPRYKIIEKRQSVAFWCNPISGHATLYWYQQILGQGPKLLIQFQNNGVVDDSQLPKDRFSAERLKGVDSTLKIQPAKLEDSAVYLCASSTALYNEQFFGPGTRLTVL.

This clone was seen a handful of times. The chain carries TRBV7-8 and TRBJ2-1, with D maybe TRBD2 (6 bases). Trimming cost V 6 bases and J 9 bases, with 15 bases left between them. This CDR3 contains 13 residues. Germline V lookup: CDR1 SGHVS, CDR2 FQNEAQ. CDR3 sequence: CASREGGISEQFF. The CDR3 nucleotides read TGTGCCAGCAGAGAGGGAGGAATCAGTGAGCAGTTCTTC. The full variable domain, in which reference TRBV7-8 and TRBJ2-1 provide the parts outside the CDR3, is GAGVSQSPRYKVAKRGQDVALRCDPISGHVSLFWYQQALGQGPEFLTYFQNEAQLDKSGLPSDRFFAERPEGSVSTLKIQRTQQEDSAVYLCASREGGISEQFFGPGTRLTVL.

There are a few counts of this clone. V usage is TRBV29-1 and J usage is TRBJ2-5; unclear D gene. Trimming left V 7 bases short and J 9 bases short, with 15 bases between. The CDR3 is 11 residues long. Germline assignment: CDR1 SQVTM and CDR2 ANQGSEA. The CDR3 region has the DNA TGCAGCGCCGGAACTTTATCGGCCCAGTACTTC. Protein: CSAGTLSAQYF.

This clone was detected only a few times. J is TRBJ1-2 and V is TRBV5-4, with D possibly matching TRBD1 (6 bases). Trimming took off 1 base at V and 8 bases at J, with 12 bases between the two ends. CDR1 is SGHNT and CDR2 is YYREEE in the germline V gene (reference sequence). The CDR3 consists of 13 residues. This CDR3 reads CASSLWQGRGYTF. The DNA for the CDR3 is TGTGCCAGCAGCTTGTGGCAGGGGCGCGGCTACACCTTC.

This clone showed up just a few times. The chain recombines TRBV2 with TRBJ2-5; no firm D call. Germline values: CDR1 SNHLY, CDR2 FYNNEI. The ends were cut back, 4 bases at V and 4 bases at J, with 10 bases in the middle. CDR3 size: 13 residues. The CDR3 region is CASSVLVTETQYF. The DNA of the CDR3 is TGTGCCAGCAGTGTCCTAGTGACAGAGACCCAGTACTTC. The complete variable domain, with remaining parts taken from reference TRBV2 and TRBJ2-5, reads EPEVTQTPSHQVTQMGQEVILRCVPISNHLYFYWYRQILGQKVEFLVSFYNNEISEKSEIFDDQFSVERPDGSNFTLKIRSTKLEDSAMYFCASSVLVTETQYFGPGTRLLVL.

This clone was found many times. The chain combines TRBV25-1 with TRBJ2-1, with 7 bases identical to TRBD1. V lost 1 base to trimming and J lost 5 bases; unmatched junction nucleotides: 8. This CDR3 is 16 amino acids long. Germline V gene data show CDR1 as MGHDK and CDR2 as SYGVNS. The CDR3 nucleotides read TGTGCCAGCAGTGAATCCGACAGGGATGGGAACAATGAGCAGTTCTTC. Protein product: CASSESDRDGNNEQFF.

This clone was counted a few times. The chain recombines TRBV7-8 with TRBJ1-2; 9 nucleotides agree with TRBD1. This CDR3 has 16 amino acids. V gave up 4 bases and J gave up 3 bases; unmatched junction bases: 9. CDR1 and CDR2 from the germline V gene are SGHVS and FQNEAQ. The CDR3 reads CASSYNRQGVDYGYTF. The CDR3 coding sequence is TGTGCCAGCAGCTATAACCGACAGGGGGTGGACTATGGCTACACCTTC.

This clone was seen a few times. This chain links TRBV7-2 with TRBJ1-3, with D unclear. Germline V lookup: CDR1 SGHTA, CDR2 FQGNSA. This CDR3 is built from 15 residues. Trimming took off 5 bases at V and 8 bases at J, with 19 bases between the two ends. Here the CDR3 reads CASSPFISGGHTIYF. CDR3 nucleotide sequence: TGTGCCAGCAGCCCCTTTATTAGCGGAGGCCACACCATATATTTT.

J is TRBJ1-4 and V is TRBV11-3; unclear D gene. The CDR3 spans 13 residues. Trimming left V 5 bases short and J 5 bases short, with 9 bases between. Germline-derived CDR1 and CDR2 are SGHNT and YENEEA. The CDR3 sequence: CASSRYDNEKLFF. The DNA of the CDR3 is TGTGCCAGCAGCCGTTATGACAATGAAAAACTGTTTTTT.

This clone occurred many times. The chain joins TRBV14 to TRBJ2-5, with 9 bases fitting TRBD1. The length of the CDR3 is 15 residues. V trimming: 4 bases; J trimming: 4 bases; junction bases outside the gene matches: 7. The V gene's germline CDR1 is SGHDN and CDR2 FVKESK. CDR3 loop: CASSPRTGEVETQYF. The CDR3 region has the DNA TGTGCCAGCAGCCCCCGGACAGGGGAGGTAGAGACCCAGTACTTC.

The table lists this clone with a few counts. The chain links TRBV7-9 to TRBJ2-5, with TRBD2 matching over 7 bases. V lost 5 bases to trimming and J lost 3 bases; unmatched junction nucleotides: 12. The CDR3 is made up of 16 amino acids. The germline gives CDR1 SEHNR, CDR2 FQNEAQ (reference sequence). The CDR3 nucleotides read TGTGCCAGCAGCCCCGCTGGGGGACTAACAAAAGAGACCCAGTACTTC. Translation: CASSPAGGLTKETQYF. Full variable domain (outside the CDR3, taken from reference TRBV7-9 and TRBJ2-5): DTGVSQNPRHKITKRGQNVTFRCDPISEHNRLYWYRQTLGQGPEFLTYFQNEAQLEKSRLLSDRFSAERPKGSFSTLEIQRTEQGDSAMYLCASSPAGGLTKETQYFGPGTRLLVL.

This clone was detected ten times or more. This rearrangement joins TRBV4-3 to TRBJ2-1; weak D call: TRBD2 (7 bases). Trimming stripped 6 bases from V and 8 bases from J, with 17 bases between. Germline CDR1 LGHNA, CDR2 YSLEER. The CDR3 is 14 residues long. The DNA of the CDR3 is TGCGCCAGCAGGACTGGACTAGGGGGAGATGAGCAGTTCTTC. It encodes CASRTGLGGDEQFF.

This clone was counted between two and nine times. V and J are TRBV9 and TRBJ1-3, with D possibly being TRBD1 (6 bases). CDR3 length equals 16 residues. Per germline, CDR1 SGDLS and CDR2 YYNGEE. Trimming shortened V by 3 bases and J by 0 bases, and 13 bases separated the two germline ends. This chain's CDR3 is CASSAGRTASGNTIYF. The CDR3 DNA sequence: TGTGCCAGCAGCGCCGGAAGGACAGCCTCTGGAAACACCATATATTTT.

This clone has a handful of counts. This sequence joins TRBV7-6 and TRBJ1-6; D is possibly TRBD1 (5 bases). The germline V gene has CDR1 SGHVS and CDR2 FNYEAQ. Between the trimmed V and J ends, which lost 5 bases and 13 bases, there was a span of 15 bases. The CDR3 extends over 13 amino acids. Written as DNA, the CDR3 is TGTGCCAGCAGCCCCACACGGGACCGTCCCCTCCACTTT. Protein product: CASSPTRDRPLHF.

This chain joins TRBV15 and TRBJ2-1; TRBD2 aligns across 13 bases. Germline V lookup: CDR1 LNHNV, CDR2 YYDKDF (reference sequence). The length of the CDR3 is 15 residues. V was clipped by 1 base and J by 9 bases; unmatched bases: 3. CDR3 DNA sequence: TGTGCCACCAGCAGAGGGGGACTAGCGGGAACTGAGCAGTTCTTC. This gives the protein CATSRGGLAGTEQFF.

V and J are TRBV6-1 and TRBJ2-7; 7 bases agree with TRBD1. V lost 1 base to trimming and J lost 2 bases; unmatched junction nucleotides: 5. Germline CDR1 reads MNHNS; CDR2 reads SASEGT. This CDR3 has 15 residues. The DNA of the CDR3 is TGTGCCAGCAGTGAAGGTTCAGGGGGAACCTACGAGCAGTACGTC. This encodes CASSEGSGGTYEQYV.

This clone was seen a handful of times. The V gene is TRBV29-1, the J gene TRBJ2-5; D call uncertain. The CDR3 consists of 12 residues. V dropped 6 bases and J dropped 2 bases, with 10 bases sitting between them. The germline V gene encodes CDR1 SQVTM and CDR2 ANQGSEA. DNA of the CDR3: TGCAGCGTGGGCAAGGGACAAGAGACCCAGTACTTC. This sequence encodes CSVGKGQETQYF.

This rearrangement joins TRBV5-1 to TRBJ1-6, with D maybe TRBD1 (5 bases). Per germline, CDR1 SGHRS and CDR2 YFSETQ. V was clipped by 5 bases and J by 1 base, with 13 bases between them. The CDR3 sequence is 16 residues long. As DNA, the CDR3 is TGCGCCAGCAGGGGATCGGAGGGGTCCTATAATTCACCCCTCCACTTT. It specifies CASRGSEGSYNSPLHF.

This clone was seen a handful of times. The rearrangement joins TRBV4-3 to TRBJ1-1, with 7 positions matching TRBD1. The V gene end was trimmed by 4 bases and the J gene end by 0 bases; junction bases not matched to a gene: 11. Germline V CDR1 and CDR2: LGHNA, YSLEER. The CDR3 covers 17 residues. CDR3 in amino acids: CASSRGGGAGMNTEAFF. The DNA for the CDR3 is TGCGCCAGCAGCCGAGGGGGCGGGGCGGGTATGAACACTGAAGCTTTCTTT.

This chain's CDR3 is CASSLDPDSYEQYV. The CDR3 DNA is TGTGCCAGCAGCTTAGACCCAGATTCCTACGAGCAGTACGTC. This chain connects TRBV11-2 to TRBJ2-7; D unclear. The CDR3 is 14 amino acids. Germline V gene sequence: CDR1 SGHAT, CDR2 FQNNGV. Trimming pared 0 bases from V and 1 base from J, leaving 7 bases between.

In its sample, this clone was seen a few times. The chain uses TRBV6-1 and TRBJ2-6, with D hard to call. Germline CDR1 and CDR2: MNHNS and SASEGT. V was cut by 3 bases and J by 0 bases, with 6 bases left in between. This CDR3 spans 15 amino acids. The CDR3 nucleotides are TGTGCCAGCAGTGACGCAGCCTCTGGGGCCAACGTCCTGACTTTC. Residues: CASSDAASGANVLTF.